Following are 5 T cell receptor beta chains from one sample sequenced in a study of blood T cell repertoires in COVID-19 (dated by TCRdb to 2018 to 2021). The receptor library was made with the immunoSEQ multiplex PCR assay. What TCRdb holds here is the immuneACCESS table cut down to in-frame rearrangements. Part of the clones is not present; checked against another copy, under half of the missing clones reflect an unresolved V gene, and the others are unexplained. The sample records a few hundred thousand clones, about 89% of which are singletons. In total, the top ten clones hold approximately 8.1% of the sample. What was sequenced was peripheral blood. The receptors were gathered from a woman between 50 and 59 years old who had recovered from COVID-19.

The V call is TRBV6-2 or TRBV6-3, the J call TRBJ2-7, with D maybe TRBD2 (5 bases). With 2 bases removed from V and 4 bases from J, the gap between germline ends came to 6 bases. This CDR3 contains 12 residues. CDR1 and CDR2 (germline): MNHEY, SVGEGT. The CDR3 is CASSYEGYEQYF. CDR3 DNA: TGTGCCAGCAGTTACGAGGGATACGAGCAGTACTTC.

The chain has TRBV27 and TRBJ2-7, with a weak D call TRBD1 (6 bases). Germline CDR1 is MNHEY and CDR2 is SMNVEV (reference sequence). Trimming shortened V by 5 bases and J by 0 bases, and 20 bases separated the two germline ends. This CDR3 comprises 17 residues. The chain's CDR3 is CASSPFSDSPISYEQYF. For the CDR3, the DNA is TGTGCCAGCAGTCCGTTCTCGGACAGTCCCATCTCCTACGAGCAGTACTTC.

V gene TRBV3-1 (or the pseudogene TRBV3-2) combines with J gene TRBJ2-3; D may be TRBD1 (6 bases). Looked up from germline, CDR1 is LGHDT and CDR2 is YNNKEL (reference sequence). Trimming took off 0 bases at V and 1 base at J, with 11 bases between the two ends. The length of the CDR3 is 16 residues. The CDR3 reads CASSQEGRQGTDTQYF. The CDR3 DNA reads as TGTGCCAGCAGCCAAGAAGGACGACAGGGCACAGATACGCAGTATTTT.

Ten or more counts support this clone. The chain has TRBV19 and TRBJ2-7, with TRBD2 matching over 13 bases. After removal of 5 bases from V and 3 bases from J, the junction contained 10 bases not matched to a gene. The germline V gene encodes CDR1 LNHDA and CDR2 SQIVND (reference sequence). This CDR3 spans 17 amino acids. The CDR3 DNA reads TGTGCCAGTAGTCCGCGGACTAGCGGGGGCCCCGACTACGAGCAGTACTTC. Translation gives CASSPRTSGGPDYEQYF.

Here the CDR3 reads CSASIPGGYGYTF. The DNA of the CDR3 is TGCAGTGCTAGTATCCCGGGTGGCTATGGCTACACCTTC. The chain carries TRBV20-1 and TRBJ1-2, with D unclear. V shed 3 bases and J shed 4 bases, with 12 bases lying between them. Germline V gene data show CDR1 as DFQATT and CDR2 as SNEGSKA (reference sequence). The CDR3 covers 13 residues.